Below are 9 T cell receptor beta chains sequenced from a single sample in a study of blood T cell repertoires in COVID-19. Sequenced by immunoSEQ multiplex PCR; TCRdb stores in-frame clones only, minus some. The data contain a few hundred thousand clones, 84% of them singletons. The material sequenced was peripheral blood. Every receptor here comes from a person aged 70 to 85 with COVID-19, enrolled during active disease.

The genes are TRBV6-6 and TRBJ2-7, with D possibly matching TRBD1 (6 bases). Germline V gene sequence: CDR1 MNHNY, CDR2 SVGAGI (reference sequence). There are 13 residues in the CDR3. V was shortened by 4 bases and J by 3 bases, with 10 bases between the two germline ends. DNA of the CDR3: TGTGCCAGCAGTTGGGGGACACGCTACGAGCAGTACTTC. Translation gives CASSWGTRYEQYF.

The CDR3 nucleotides read TGTGCCAGCTCACCAACTAGCGGAGACTCCTACGAGCAGTACTTC. This gives the protein CASSPTSGDSYEQYF. The chain joins TRBV18 to TRBJ2-7; 8 nucleotides match TRBD2. CDR1 is KGHSH, CDR2 LQKENI, per germline. Trimming at V came to 2 bases and at J to 0 bases, leaving 3 bases not matched to a gene. The CDR3 contains 15 residues.

The J gene is TRBJ2-7, the V gene TRBV6-5, with 10 bases lining up with TRBD1. CDR3 length: 15 amino acids. Germline lookup yields CDR1 MNHEY and CDR2 SVGAGI. J was trimmed by 6 bases and V by 1 base; bases with no gene match: 6. CDR3 residues: CASSYWGTGELEQYF. The CDR3 DNA reads TGTGCCAGCAGTTACTGGGGGACAGGGGAGCTCGAGCAGTACTTC.

The rearrangement uses TRBV7-2 and TRBJ2-7, with D possibly being TRBD2 (5 bases). CDR3 length: 13 residues. Germline V gene lookup returns CDR1 SGHTA and CDR2 FQGNSA. V gave up 2 bases and J gave up 4 bases, with 9 bases separating them. The CDR3, as DNA: TGTGCCAGCAGCTTACGGGGTGGATACGAGCAGTACTTC. As protein: CASSLRGGYEQYF.

This clone was detected only a few times. This chain uses TRBV5-6 with TRBJ1-4; perhaps TRBD1 as D (5 bases). CDR1 is SGHDT and CDR2 is YYEEEE in the germline V gene. This CDR3 spans 17 amino acids. V was shortened by 0 bases and J by 8 bases, with 20 bases between the two germline ends. For the CDR3, the DNA is TGTGCCAGCAGCTTGGCGTTTGTAATATCCCAGGGCGAAAAACTGTTTTTT. Encoded protein: CASSLAFVISQGEKLFF.

V usage is TRBV11-2 and J usage is TRBJ2-7, with a tentative D call TRBD2 (5 bases). This CDR3 spans 12 amino acids. Trimming took off 8 bases at V and 1 base at J, with 9 bases between the two ends. CDR1 and CDR2 (germline): SGHAT, FQNNGV. The CDR3 sequence is CASVRDSYEQYF. In DNA, the CDR3 is TGTGCCAGCGTTCGGGATTCCTACGAGCAGTACTTC. Based on the CDR3 plus reference TRBV11-2 and TRBJ2-7, the full variable domain is EAGVAQSPRYKIIEKRQSVAFWCNPISGHATLYWYQQILGQGPKLLIQFQNNGVVDDSQLPKDRFSAERLKGVDSTLKIQPAKLEDSAVYLCASVRDSYEQYFGPGTRLTVT.

The chain combines TRBV5-1 with TRBJ1-4; 8 bases are shared with TRBD1. CDR3 length: 15 amino acids. V was clipped by 2 bases and J by 1 base; unmatched bases: 1. Per the germline V gene, CDR1 is SGHRS and CDR2 is YFSETQ. The CDR3 bases are TGCGCCAGCAGCTTCGGGACAGGAACTAATGAAAAACTGTTTTTT. This sequence encodes CASSFGTGTNEKLFF.

This chain joins TRBV7-2 and TRBJ2-3, with D possibly matching TRBD2 (7 bases). CDR3 length: 16 residues. Trimming pared 5 bases from V and 0 bases from J, leaving 15 bases between. Germline V gives CDR1 SGHTA, CDR2 FQGNSA. CDR3 sequence reads: CASSLIGGPSTDTQYF. The CDR3 DNA reads TGTGCCAGCAGCCTAATCGGGGGGCCTAGCACAGATACGCAGTATTTT.

The V call is TRBV3-1 (or the pseudogene TRBV3-2), the J call TRBJ2-7; 12 positions agree with TRBD1. The CDR3 has 14 amino acids. Germline V gives CDR1 LGHDT, CDR2 YNNKEL (reference sequence). Trimming took 4 bases from V and 6 from J; bases not matched to a gene: 4. The CDR3 coding sequence is TGTGCCAGCAGCCCCGGGACAGGGGGCGTCGAGCAGTACTTC. Protein: CASSPGTGGVEQYF.